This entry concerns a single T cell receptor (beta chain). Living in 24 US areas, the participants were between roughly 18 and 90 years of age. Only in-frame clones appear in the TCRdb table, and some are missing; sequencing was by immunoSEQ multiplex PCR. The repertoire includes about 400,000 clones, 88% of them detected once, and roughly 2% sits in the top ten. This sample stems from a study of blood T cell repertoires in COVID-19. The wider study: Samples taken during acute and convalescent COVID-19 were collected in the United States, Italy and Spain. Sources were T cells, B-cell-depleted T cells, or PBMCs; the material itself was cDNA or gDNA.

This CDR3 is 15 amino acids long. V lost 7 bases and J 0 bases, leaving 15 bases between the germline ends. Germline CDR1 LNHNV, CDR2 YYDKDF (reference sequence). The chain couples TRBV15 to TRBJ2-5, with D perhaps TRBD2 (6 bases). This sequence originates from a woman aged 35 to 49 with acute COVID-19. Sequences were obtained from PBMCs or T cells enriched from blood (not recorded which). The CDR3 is CATNVGGEYQETQYF. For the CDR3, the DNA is TGTGCCACCAACGTGGGGGGAGAGTACCAAGAGACCCAGTACTTC. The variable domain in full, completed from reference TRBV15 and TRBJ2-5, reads DAMVIQNPRYQVTQFGKPVTLSCSQTLNHNVMYWYQQKSSQAPKLLFHYYDKDFNNEADTPDNFQSRRPNTSFCFLDIRSPGLGDTAMYLCATNVGGEYQETQYFGPGTRLLVL.